These 17 T cell receptor beta chains were sequenced from one sample in a study of T cells in Graves' hyperthyroidism and ophthalmopathy. From RNA transcripts, TCR beta CDR3 regions were amplified. TCR CDR3 underwent first-round RT-PCR with the HTBI primer set. Each CDR3 protein gets one entry after TCRdb re-called the multiplex PCR reads with MiXCR. The sample lists about 600,000 distinct CDR3 sequences, about 14% occurring once. The specimen sequenced was blood. Receptor source: a woman aged 50 to 60 with Graves' ophthalmopathy.

In this sample, this clonotype turned up many times. The chain's CDR3 is CASSKSYEQYF. CDR3 sequence (DNA): TGCGCCAGCAGCAAGTCCTACGAGCAGTACTTC. The chain couples TRBV5-1 to TRBJ2-7; no clear D. Germline V gene lookup returns CDR1 SGHRS and CDR2 YFSETQ. Trimming shortened V by 4 bases and J by 1 base, and 3 bases separated the two germline ends. The CDR3 has 11 amino acids.

A few counts support this clonotype. V gene TRBV6-5 combines with J gene TRBJ1-4, with a possible D match to TRBD1 (5 bases). The ends were cut back, 2 bases at V and 0 bases at J, with 10 bases in the middle. Germline assignment: CDR1 MNHEY and CDR2 SVGAGI. CDR3 length equals 16 residues. The CDR3 region is CASSYRQTATNEKLFF. CDR3 nucleotides: TGTGCCAGCAGTTACAGACAGACTGCAACTAATGAAAAACTGTTTTTT.

This clonotype was seen at least ten times. The chain links TRBV18 to TRBJ1-4; D gene unclear. Germline V gives CDR1 KGHSH, CDR2 LQKENI. V was shortened by 3 bases and J by 8 bases, with 10 bases between the two germline ends. This CDR3 is 13 amino acids long. The CDR3 is CASSPNSGEKLFF. The CDR3 coding sequence is TGTGCCAGCTCACCGAACAGCGGGGAAAAACTGTTTTTT. The complete variable domain, with remaining parts taken from reference TRBV18 and TRBJ1-4, reads NAGVMQNPRHLVRRRGQEARLRCSPMKGHSHVYWYRQLPEEGLKFMVYLQKENIIDESGMPKERFSAEFPKEGPSILRIQQVVRGDSAAYFCASSPNSGEKLFFGSGTQLSVL.

As regards this clonotype: This may be a read error: a much more frequent sequence differs by one nucleotide. As the CDR3 is not closed by the conserved phenylalanine or tryptophan, this likely results from a read error. The rearrangement uses TRBV24-1 and TRBJ2-1; 10 bases map to TRBD2. Losses at the gene ends were 4 bases for V and 3 bases for J; bases not matched to a gene: 5. The CDR3 covers 16 residues. CDR1 is KGHDR, CDR2 SFDVKD, per germline. The CDR3 is CATSDGLAVLYNEQFS. CDR3 DNA: TGTGCCACCAGTGACGGACTAGCGGTCCTCTACAATGAGCAGTTCTCC.

The sample holds many counts of this clonotype. The chain employs TRBV5-1 and TRBJ2-7; 7 nucleotides align to TRBD1. This CDR3 comprises 15 residues. Per the germline V gene, CDR1 is SGHRS and CDR2 is YFSETQ. Losses at the gene ends were 0 bases for V and 0 bases for J; bases not matched to a gene: 3. CDR3 residues: CASSLADRVSYEQYF. DNA for the CDR3: TGCGCCAGCAGCTTGGCTGACAGGGTCTCCTACGAGCAGTACTTC. The whole variable domain, remainder taken from reference TRBV5-1 and TRBJ2-7, is KAGVTQTPRYLIKTRGQQVTLSCSPISGHRSVSWYQQTPGQGLQFLFEYFSETQRNKGNFPGRFSGRQFSNSRSEMNVSTLELGDSALYLCASSLADRVSYEQYFGPGTRLTVT.

This clonotype showed up many times. The chain uses TRBV13 and TRBJ2-7; D call uncertain. V lost 5 bases and J lost 3, with 8 bases in between. Germline V gene sequence: CDR1 PRHDT, CDR2 FYEKMQ (reference sequence). The CDR3 sequence is 12 residues long. The CDR3 region has the DNA TGTGCCAGCAGCACCAGCAGCTACGAGCAGTACTTC. Translation gives CASSTSSYEQYF.

The V call is TRBV14, the J call TRBJ2-3; TRBD2 aligns across 8 bases. This CDR3 is built from 16 residues. V was pared by 0 bases and J by 10 bases, with 12 bases of the junction left unmatched. CDR1 is SGHDN and CDR2 is FVKESK in the germline V gene. CDR3 coding DNA: TGTGCCAGCAGCCAAGATTTGGGGGCTAGCGGGCTCCCGCAGTATTTT. Translation gives CASSQDLGASGLPQYF.

The chain joins TRBV15 to TRBJ1-5; D is perhaps TRBD2 (5 bases). The better agreement between TRBJ2-3 and the DNA end casts doubt on the J call. The germline V gene has CDR1 LNHNV and CDR2 YYDKDF (reference sequence). The CDR3 has 16 amino acids. The CDR3 DNA follows: TGTGCCACCAGCACCTACCATGGGTCTAGCAATCAGCCCCAGTATTTT. This codes for CATSTYHGSSNQPQYF.

The CDR3 here is CASSTGGSTEAFF. CDR3 in DNA: TGTGCCAGTTCGACAGGGGGCTCAACTGAAGCTTTCTTT. The J gene is TRBJ1-1, the V gene TRBV19, with 10 bases fitting TRBD1. Germline CDR1 reads LNHDA; CDR2 reads SQIVND (reference sequence). The trim removed 8 bases at V and 5 bases at J, leaving 5 bases unmatched. The CDR3 sequence is 13 residues long.

This clonotype showed up many times. The V and J genes are TRBV24-1 and TRBJ2-1, with D uncertain. The V end lost 0 bases, the J end lost 4 bases, and 0 bases lay between the germline ends. CDR3 length: 12 residues. From germline, CDR1 is KGHDR and CDR2 SFDVKD. The CDR3 protein is CATSDLYNEQFF. CDR3 sequence (DNA): TGTGCCACCAGTGATTTGTACAATGAGCAGTTCTTC.

This clonotype was detected many times. The chain is built from TRBV11-2 and TRBJ2-4, with 8 bases aligning to TRBD2. The trim removed 5 bases at V and 6 bases at J, leaving 15 bases unmatched. Germline CDR1 SGHAT, CDR2 FQNNGV. The length of the CDR3 is 17 residues. The chain's CDR3 is CASSIRATAGGGNIQYF. DNA for the CDR3: TGTGCCAGCAGCATACGTGCAACTGCGGGGGGCGGAAACATTCAGTACTTC.

In regard to this clonotype: This may arise from a read error, as a much more abundant clone is one base away. CDR3: CASSRDSWYYEQYF. Written as DNA, the CDR3 is TGCGCCAGCAGCAGGGACAGTTGGTACTACGAGCAGTACTTC. The chain links TRBV5-1 to TRBJ2-7, with TRBD1 matching 7 bases. CDR1 and CDR2 from the germline V gene are SGHRS and YFSETQ. The CDR3 has 14 residues. The V segment lost 4 bases and the J segment 3 bases; nucleotides outside the gene matches: 7.

This clonotype turned up a few times. V is TRBV10-3 and J is TRBJ1-6; the D gene is possibly TRBD1 (5 bases). Trimming stripped 3 bases from V and 8 bases from J, with 8 bases between. In germline, CDR1 is ENHRY, CDR2 SYGVKD. The CDR3 extends over 13 amino acids. In nucleotides, the CDR3 is TGTGCCATCAGTGACAGGGAAGATTCACCCCTCCACTTT. Residues: CAISDREDSPLHF.

Many counts were recorded for this clonotype. CDR3 loop: CASSEWGYEQYF. The CDR3 coding sequence is TGTGCCAGCAGTGAGTGGGGGTACGAGCAGTACTTC. This chain joins TRBV2 and TRBJ2-7, with D perhaps being TRBD1 or TRBD2 (5 bases each). Per germline, CDR1 SNHLY and CDR2 FYNNEI. Trimming removed 3 bases at V and 4 bases at J, with 7 bases between. The CDR3 extends over 12 amino acids.

This clonotype was counted at least ten times. V usage is TRBV11-2 and J usage is TRBJ2-2, with 9 positions matching TRBD2. The CDR3 totals 17 residues. The trim removed 1 base at V and 0 bases at J, leaving 3 bases unmatched. Germline loops: CDR1 SGHAT, CDR2 FQNNGV. For the CDR3, the DNA is TGTGCCAGCAGCTTAGGTCTAGCGGGATCGAACACCGGGGAGCTGTTTTTT. As protein: CASSLGLAGSNTGELFF.

This clonotype was detected ten times or more. The chain has TRBV27 and TRBJ2-5, with D unresolved. V lost 2 bases to trimming and J lost 5 bases, with 12 bases between them. CDR1 is MNHEY and CDR2 is SMNVEV in the germline V gene (reference sequence). CDR3 length: 14 amino acids. CDR3 bases: TGTGCCAGCAGTTTAACCCCGGGTGGGGAGACCCAGTACTTC. Amino acid sequence: CASSLTPGGETQYF.

The V and J genes are TRBV14 and TRBJ2-2, with a tentative D call TRBD1 (6 bases). The CDR3 is 14 residues long. V gave up 3 bases and J gave up 7 bases, with 12 bases separating them. Germline assignment: CDR1 SGHDN and CDR2 FVKESK. The CDR3 DNA reads as TGTGCCAGCAGCCATTGGACAGCATACGGGGAGCTGTTTTTT. It yields the protein CASSHWTAYGELFF.